This passage covers 27 T cell receptor beta chains from one sample sequenced in a study of cytomegalovirus exposure and HLA in healthy donors. PCR primers comprised 60 Vbeta and 13 Jbeta primers. The data were produced by immunoSEQ multiplex PCR, yet TCRdb's version contains in-frame clones alone and is incomplete. Of around 120,000 clones in the sample, around three quarters were seen once. Sequenced input: PBMCs. These receptors came from a man aged 50-60 years in good health and CMV-seropositive.

The J gene is TRBJ2-3, the V gene TRBV5-1, with 9 bases aligning to TRBD2. Germline CDR1 SGHRS, CDR2 YFSETQ. The CDR3 runs 16 residues. Trimming cost V 3 bases and J 6 bases; bases outside gene matches: 11. Here the CDR3 DNA reads TGCGCCAGCAGCTCTATAGCGGGGGCTGTGGGGGATACGCAGTATTTT. Translating gives CASSSIAGAVGDTQYF.

The chain uses TRBV29-1 and TRBJ2-3, with 7 bases lining up with TRBD2. The germline CDR1 and CDR2 sequences are SQVTM and ANQGSEA. Trimming cost V 1 base and J 2 bases; bases outside gene matches: 3. The CDR3 consists of 14 residues. As DNA, the CDR3 is TGCAGCGTTGAAGCGGGGGGAGTCACAGATACGCAGTATTTT. Translating gives CSVEAGGVTDTQYF.

This chain uses TRBV5-1 with TRBJ2-1; TRBD1 is a possible D gene (5 bases). Trimming shortened V by 1 base and J by 0 bases, and 8 bases separated the two germline ends. This CDR3 contains 15 residues. The germline V gene has CDR1 SGHRS and CDR2 YFSETQ. CDR3 DNA sequence: TGCGCCAGCAGCTTGACCGACAGCTCCTACAATGAGCAGTTCTTC. This sequence encodes CASSLTDSSYNEQFF.

The chain links TRBV30 to TRBJ2-2; D not resolved. The V gene's germline CDR1 is GTSNPN and CDR2 SVGIG (reference sequence). V lost 2 bases, J lost 6 bases, and 4 bases lay in between. The CDR3 extends over 11 amino acids. CDR3 residues: CAWSPAGELFF. The CDR3 DNA reads TGTGCCTGGAGTCCAGCCGGGGAGCTGTTTTTT.

The sample holds one count of this clone. V and J are TRBV4-1 and TRBJ1-3; the D gene is possibly TRBD1 (6 bases). V dropped 0 bases and J dropped 4 bases, with 13 bases sitting between them. This CDR3 has 16 residues. Germline CDR1 reads MGHRA; CDR2 reads YSYEKL. This chain's CDR3 is CASSQEIRTAGNTIYF. Here the CDR3 DNA reads TGCGCCAGCAGCCAAGAAATAAGGACAGCCGGAAACACCATATATTTT.

The chain has TRBV7-9 and TRBJ1-2; unclear D gene. Germline values: CDR1 SEHNR, CDR2 FQNEAQ (reference sequence). This CDR3 comprises 15 residues. V shed 5 bases and J shed 7 bases, with 20 bases lying between them. DNA of the CDR3: TGTGCCAGCAGCCCCCCCCGTTCGGGTACCGTTGGCTACACCTTC. Its translation: CASSPPRSGTVGYTF.

The V call is TRBV2, the J call TRBJ1-1; D remains ambiguous. V was cut by 4 bases and J by 4 bases, with 10 bases left in between. The CDR3 is made up of 13 amino acids. Germline V lookup: CDR1 SNHLY, CDR2 FYNNEI. This CDR3 is CASSAPPGTEAFF. In nucleotides, the CDR3 is TGTGCCAGCAGTGCCCCCCCGGGCACTGAAGCTTTCTTT. Together with reference TRBV2 and TRBJ1-1, the CDR3 gives the full variable domain: EPEVTQTPSHQVTQMGQEVILRCVPISNHLYFYWYRQILGQKVEFLVSFYNNEISEKSEIFDDQFSVERPDGSNFTLKIRSTKLEDSAMYFCASSAPPGTEAFFGQGTRLTVV.

This rearrangement joins TRBV2 to TRBJ1-2; 9 bases line up with TRBD1. Germline V CDR1 and CDR2: SNHLY, FYNNEI. After removal of 5 bases from V and 8 bases from J, the junction contained 12 bases not matched to a gene. CDR3 length: 15 amino acids. The DNA for the CDR3 is TGTGCCAGCAGTACCAACGGGGGACAGGGTTTAGGCTACACCTTC. It codes for CASSTNGGQGLGYTF.

This clone showed up just a few times. The chain uses TRBV4-2 and TRBJ1-4, with a tentative D call TRBD1 (6 bases). The V end lost 1 base, the J end lost 3 bases, and 15 bases lay between the germline ends. The CDR3 runs 17 residues. The germline V gene has CDR1 LGHNA and CDR2 YNFKEQ. The CDR3 is CASSQAVSTGANEKLFF. The CDR3 nucleotides read TGTGCCAGCAGCCAAGCTGTGTCGACAGGCGCTAATGAAAAACTGTTTTTT.

The chain carries TRBV19 and TRBJ1-2; 9 bases map to TRBD1. V was pared by 3 bases and J by 7 bases, with 9 bases of the junction left unmatched. Germline values: CDR1 LNHDA, CDR2 SQIVND (reference sequence). This CDR3 has 15 amino acids. The CDR3 loop is CASSMGTGRYRGYTF. The CDR3 DNA is TGTGCCAGTAGTATGGGGACAGGGAGGTATCGTGGCTACACCTTC.

V gene TRBV30 combines with J gene TRBJ1-1; TRBD1 is a possible D gene (5 bases). V was clipped by 7 bases and J by 1 base, with 10 bases between them. CDR3 size: 12 residues. Germline lookup yields CDR1 GTSNPN and CDR2 SVGIG (reference sequence). The CDR3, as DNA: TGTGCCTCGACAGTCGAGAACACTGAAGCTTTCTTT. This codes for CASTVENTEAFF.

This clone was counted once. J is TRBJ2-6 and V is TRBV6-6, with D possibly TRBD2 on 5 matching bases. This CDR3 has 15 amino acids. V lost 7 bases and J 1 base, leaving 11 bases between the germline ends. CDR1 and CDR2 (germline): MNHNY, SVGAGI (reference sequence). CDR3 sequence: CASTYGESGANVLTF. The CDR3 DNA follows: TGTGCCAGCACCTACGGGGAGTCTGGGGCCAACGTCCTGACTTTC.

The rearrangement uses TRBV5-1 and TRBJ2-2; TRBD1 aligns across 7 bases. CDR3 length equals 19 residues. V lost 5 bases, J lost 0 bases, and 16 bases stayed unmatched. Per the germline V gene, CDR1 is SGHRS and CDR2 is YFSETQ. For the CDR3, the DNA is TGCGCCAGCAGTTCGCCCGGGACAGCGGCGCCTACGAACACCGGGGAGCTGTTTTTT. Translating gives CASSSPGTAAPTNTGELFF.

This clone was counted between two and nine times. This chain joins TRBV7-8 and TRBJ2-5, with D possibly TRBD1 on 5 matching bases. Trimming removed 3 bases from V and 4 bases from J, with 9 bases in between. This CDR3 contains 13 residues. The V gene's germline CDR1 is SGHVS and CDR2 FQNEAQ. This CDR3 reads CASSLGHLETQYF. The CDR3 coding sequence is TGTGCCAGCAGCTTGGGGCACCTAGAGACCCAGTACTTC.

V is TRBV4-2 and J is TRBJ2-1; tentative D call: TRBD2 (5 bases). V dropped 1 base and J dropped 6 bases, with 10 bases sitting between them. The CDR3 loop spans 14 amino acids. Germline CDR1 LGHNA, CDR2 YNFKEQ. CDR3 nucleotides: TGTGCCAGCAGCCAAGGTTCGAGGGCCAATGAGCAGTTCTTC. It translates to CASSQGSRANEQFF.

The V gene is TRBV19, the J gene TRBJ2-5, with a weak D call TRBD1 (6 bases). Trimming took off 8 bases at V and 1 base at J, with 11 bases between the two ends. Germline CDR1 LNHDA, CDR2 SQIVND (reference sequence). CDR3 length equals 13 residues. The CDR3 DNA reads TGTGCCAGTGCCGGGACAACCCAAGAGACCCAGTACTTC. This sequence encodes CASAGTTQETQYF.

The chain links TRBV5-1 to TRBJ1-1; the D is unclear. In germline, CDR1 is SGHRS, CDR2 YFSETQ. Deletions cut 1 base from V and 6 bases from J, with 13 bases between. The CDR3 runs 14 residues. This CDR3 is CASSLSFPTPEAFF. The CDR3 bases are TGCGCCAGCAGCTTGAGCTTCCCGACTCCTGAAGCTTTCTTT.

This clone was recorded a few times. The chain employs TRBV9 and TRBJ1-6, with D possibly matching TRBD1 (6 bases). Trimming removed 6 bases at V and 8 bases at J, with 15 bases between. The CDR3 has 14 residues. Germline CDR1 and CDR2: SGDLS and YYNGEE. DNA of the CDR3: TGTGCCAGCACCTGGGGGCATGTTGATTCACCCCTCCACTTT. It encodes CASTWGHVDSPLHF.

V is TRBV7-9 and J is TRBJ1-1; TRBD1 might be the D (5 bases). CDR3 length equals 15 residues. Germline CDR1 SEHNR, CDR2 FQNEAQ (reference sequence). V lost 5 bases to trimming and J lost 6 bases, with 19 bases between them. The CDR3 bases are TGTGCCAGCAGCCTATCCCCCCCAGGGAGGGCTGAAGCTTTCTTT. Residues: CASSLSPPGRAEAFF. The variable domain in full, with the rest retrieved from reference TRBV7-9 and TRBJ1-1, is DTGVSQNPRHKITKRGQNVTFRCDPISEHNRLYWYRQTLGQGPEFLTYFQNEAQLEKSRLLSDRFSAERPKGSFSTLEIQRTEQGDSAMYLCASSLSPPGRAEAFFGQGTRLTVV.

The rearrangement links TRBV6-5 to TRBJ1-2; D not certain. Germline loops: CDR1 MNHEY, CDR2 SVGAGI. The CDR3 runs to 13 residues. The V gene lost 2 bases and the J gene lost 7 bases, with 11 bases spanning the gap. The CDR3 DNA follows: TGTGCCAGCAGTTACATCGGGTTTTCTGGCTACACCTTC. Its protein is CASSYIGFSGYTF.

The V call is TRBV6-1, the J call TRBJ2-1, with 9 bases lining up with TRBD2. CDR1 MNHNS and CDR2 SASEGT come from the germline V gene. The CDR3 contains 16 residues. V lost 2 bases and J lost 7; bases outside the gene matches: 9. The CDR3, as DNA: TGTGCCAGCAGTGAAATGGCGGGAGGGCCGGTGAATGAGCAGTTCTTC. Translated, it gives CASSEMAGGPVNEQFF.

This clone was picked up a small number of times. V gene TRBV5-8 combines with J gene TRBJ2-3; TRBD1 matches 9 bases. The CDR3 contains 15 residues. J lost 1 base, V lost 4 bases, and 4 bases had no gene match. The germline V gene encodes CDR1 SGHTS and CDR2 YDEGEE. In DNA form, the CDR3 reads TGTGCCAGCAGCGTCACAGGGGGCGGCACAGATACGCAGTATTTT. Translation: CASSVTGGGTDTQYF.

The chain employs TRBV7-7 and TRBJ1-3, with 9 nucleotides matching TRBD1. CDR3 length: 15 residues. Germline CDR1 reads SSHAT; CDR2 reads FNYEAQ (reference sequence). With 5 bases clipped from V and 4 bases from J, the junction kept 6 bases outside the gene matches. The CDR3 nucleotides are TGTGCCAGCAGCCTGGGACAGGGTGTCGGAAACACCATATATTTT. Its protein is CASSLGQGVGNTIYF. The full variable domain, its missing parts supplied by reference TRBV7-7 and TRBJ1-3, is GAGVSQSPRYKVTKRGQDVTLRCDPISSHATLYWYQQALGQGPEFLTYFNYEAQPDKSGLPSDRFSAERPEGSISTLTIQRTEQRDSAMYRCASSLGQGVGNTIYFGEGSWLTVV.

V is TRBV6-1 and J is TRBJ1-1; D gene unclear. Trimming took 0 bases from V and 1 from J, leaving 9 bases between them. Germline values: CDR1 MNHNS, CDR2 SASEGT. The CDR3 consists of 15 residues. CDR3 bases: TGTGCCAGCAGTGAAGCACCAACTAAGAACACTGAAGCTTTCTTT. It encodes CASSEAPTKNTEAFF.

J is TRBJ1-1 and V is TRBV9; D possibly corresponds to TRBD1 (6 bases). The V gene's germline CDR1 is SGDLS and CDR2 YYNGEE. Trimming took 4 bases from V and 10 from J, leaving 17 bases between them. The CDR3 is 13 residues long. The CDR3 reads CASSPSTGGGAFF. In nucleotides, the CDR3 is TGTGCCAGCAGCCCCTCGACAGGTGGGGGAGCTTTCTTT.

V usage is TRBV6-5 and J usage is TRBJ2-3; TRBD1 aligns across 9 bases. The CDR3 is 15 amino acids. V shed 6 bases and J 5 bases; nucleotides not matched to a gene: 9. Germline CDR1 and CDR2: MNHEY and SVGAGI. The CDR3 DNA follows: TGTGCCAGCAGATACCGGGACAGGGCTCGAGATACGCAGTATTTT. Translated, it gives CASRYRDRARDTQYF.

A few counts support this clone. The chain couples TRBV5-6 to TRBJ2-7; D remains ambiguous. Germline V gives CDR1 SGHDT, CDR2 YYEEEE. Trimming shortened V by 0 bases and J by 6 bases, and 10 bases separated the two germline ends. This CDR3 contains 13 residues. This chain's CDR3 is CASSLVTVLEQYF. The DNA for the CDR3 is TGTGCCAGCAGCTTGGTTACAGTCCTCGAGCAGTACTTC. The entire variable domain, with the rest obtained from reference TRBV5-6 and TRBJ2-7, is as follows: DAGVTQSPTHLIKTRGQQVTLRCSPKSGHDTVSWYQQALGQGPQFIFQYYEEEERQRGNFPDRFSGHQFPNYSSELNVNALLLGDSALYLCASSLVTVLEQYFGPGTRLTVT.